This T cell receptor beta chain was captured in a study of metastatic and nonmetastatic thyroid tumors. The wider study: Repertoire comparisons spanned blood and tumor or nodule tissue from malignant and benign thyroid patients. Regarding the study as a whole: Significantly greater TCR beta diversity was reportedly found in malignant thyroid tumors than in benign nodules (in blood and tumor).

Germline CDR1 is SGHTA and CDR2 is FQGNSA. Trimming shortened V by 8 bases and J by 4 bases, and 20 bases separated the two germline ends. The CDR3 consists of 15 residues. Methods used by the authors: The study took CDR3 differences across clinicopathological groups and made a distant-metastasis classifier for papillary thyroid cancer from them. MiXCR was used by TCRdb to re-call the PCR reads. The V and J calls were not made by the authors but by TCRdb's processing. The table has some 35,000 clones, 35% to 45% seen once. Treatment of any kind had been given to no patient before thyroid surgery. Note on this clone: Its target is not known.

Specimen: tumor tissue. The source is a female donor with papillary thyroid cancer or a benign thyroid nodule (not recorded which). Some clones in this sample may be carry-over from other donors' samples. V usage is TRBV7-2 and J usage is TRBJ1-2; D might be TRBD1 (6 bases). CDR3 residues: CASALTGSEIYGYTF. CDR3 nucleotide sequence: TGTGCCAGCGCCCTGACAGGTTCGGAGATCTATGGCTACACCTTC.